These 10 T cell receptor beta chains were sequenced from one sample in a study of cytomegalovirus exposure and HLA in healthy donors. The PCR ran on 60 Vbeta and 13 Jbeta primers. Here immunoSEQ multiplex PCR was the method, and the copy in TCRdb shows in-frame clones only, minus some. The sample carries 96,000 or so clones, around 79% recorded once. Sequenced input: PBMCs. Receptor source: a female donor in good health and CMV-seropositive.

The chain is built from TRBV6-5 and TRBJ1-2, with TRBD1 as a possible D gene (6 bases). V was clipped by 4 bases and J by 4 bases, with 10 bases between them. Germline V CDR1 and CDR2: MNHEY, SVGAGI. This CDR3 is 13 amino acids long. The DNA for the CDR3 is TGTGCCAGCAGTTTTAACAGGGCCTATGGCTACACCTTC. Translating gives CASSFNRAYGYTF.

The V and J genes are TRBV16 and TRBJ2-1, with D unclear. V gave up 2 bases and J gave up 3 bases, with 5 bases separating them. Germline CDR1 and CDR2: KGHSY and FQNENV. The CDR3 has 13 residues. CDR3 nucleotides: TGTGCCAGCAGCCAAGGCCACTACAATGAGCAGTTCTTC. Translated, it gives CASSQGHYNEQFF. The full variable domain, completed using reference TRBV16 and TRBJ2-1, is GEEVAQTPKHLVRGEGQKAKLYCAPIKGHSYVFWYQQVLKNEFKFLISFQNENVFDETGMPKERFSAKCLPNSPCSLEIQATKLEDSAVYFCASSQGHYNEQFFGPGTRLTVL.

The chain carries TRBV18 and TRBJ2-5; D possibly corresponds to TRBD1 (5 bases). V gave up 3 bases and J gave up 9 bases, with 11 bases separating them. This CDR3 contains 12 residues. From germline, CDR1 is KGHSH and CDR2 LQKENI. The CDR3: CASSPEGEAQYF. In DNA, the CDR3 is TGTGCCAGCTCACCCGAAGGGGAAGCCCAGTACTTC.

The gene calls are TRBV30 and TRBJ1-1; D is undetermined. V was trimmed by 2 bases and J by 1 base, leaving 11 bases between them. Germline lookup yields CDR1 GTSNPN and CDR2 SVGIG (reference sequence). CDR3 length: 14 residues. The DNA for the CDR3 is TGTGCCTGGAGTCCAGGAATAGAGAACACTGAAGCTTTCTTT. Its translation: CAWSPGIENTEAFF. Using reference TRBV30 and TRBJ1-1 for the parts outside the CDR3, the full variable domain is SQTIHQWPATLVQPVGSPLSLECTVEGTSNPNLYWYRQAAGRGLQLLFYSVGIGQISSEVPQNLSASRPQDRQFILSSKKLLLSDSGFYLCAWSPGIENTEAFFGQGTRLTVV.

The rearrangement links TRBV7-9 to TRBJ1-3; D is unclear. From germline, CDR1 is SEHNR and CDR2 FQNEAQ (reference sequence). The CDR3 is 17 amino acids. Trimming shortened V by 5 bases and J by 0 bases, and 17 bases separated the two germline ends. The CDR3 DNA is TGTGCCAGCAGCGTGGGCCCACCTATACCCTCTGGAAACACCATATATTTT. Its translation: CASSVGPPIPSGNTIYF.

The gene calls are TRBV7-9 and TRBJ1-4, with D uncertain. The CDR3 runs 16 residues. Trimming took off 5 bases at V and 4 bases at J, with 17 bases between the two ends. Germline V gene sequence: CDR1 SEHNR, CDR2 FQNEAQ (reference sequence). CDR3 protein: CASSADLEGRNEKLFF. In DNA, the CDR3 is TGTGCCAGCAGCGCCGACCTGGAGGGTCGTAATGAAAAACTGTTTTTT.

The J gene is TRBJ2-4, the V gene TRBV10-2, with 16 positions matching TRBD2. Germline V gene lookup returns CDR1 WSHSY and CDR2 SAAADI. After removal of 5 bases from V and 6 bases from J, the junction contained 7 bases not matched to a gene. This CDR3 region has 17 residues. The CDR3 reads CASSSGTSGGGRNIQYF. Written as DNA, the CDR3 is TGCGCCAGCAGTTCCGGGACTAGCGGGGGGGGGAGAAACATTCAGTACTTC.

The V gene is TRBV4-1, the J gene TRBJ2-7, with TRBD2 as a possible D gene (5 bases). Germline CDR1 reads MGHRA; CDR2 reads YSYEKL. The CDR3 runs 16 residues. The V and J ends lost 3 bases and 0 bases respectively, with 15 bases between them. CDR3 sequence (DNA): TGCGCCAGCAGCCACCTTGCGGGCCAGAGCTCCTACGAGCAGTACTTC. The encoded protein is CASSHLAGQSSYEQYF.

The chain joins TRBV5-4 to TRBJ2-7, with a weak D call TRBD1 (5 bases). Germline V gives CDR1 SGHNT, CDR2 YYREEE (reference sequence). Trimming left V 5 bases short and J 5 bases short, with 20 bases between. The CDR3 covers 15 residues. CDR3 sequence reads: CASSRTTPNQNEQYF. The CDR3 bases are TGTGCCAGCAGTCGGACAACACCGAACCAAAACGAGCAGTACTTC.

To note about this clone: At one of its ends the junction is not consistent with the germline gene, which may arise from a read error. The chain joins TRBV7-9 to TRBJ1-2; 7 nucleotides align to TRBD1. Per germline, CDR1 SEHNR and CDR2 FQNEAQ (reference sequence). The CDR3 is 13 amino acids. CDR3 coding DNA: TGTGCCAGCAGCCCCGGGACAGCCGCAATCGCCAGCTTC. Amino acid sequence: CASSPGTAAIASF.